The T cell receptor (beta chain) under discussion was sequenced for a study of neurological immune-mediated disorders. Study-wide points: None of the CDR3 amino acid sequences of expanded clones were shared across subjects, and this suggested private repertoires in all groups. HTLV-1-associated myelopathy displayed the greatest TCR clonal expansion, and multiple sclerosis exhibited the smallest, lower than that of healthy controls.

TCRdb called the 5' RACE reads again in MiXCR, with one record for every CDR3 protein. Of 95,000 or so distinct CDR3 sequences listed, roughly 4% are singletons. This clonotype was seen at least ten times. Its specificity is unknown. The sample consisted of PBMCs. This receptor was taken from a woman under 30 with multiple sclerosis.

For the CDR3, the DNA is TGTGCCAGCAGCCAACAGGGTCACACTGAAGCTTTCTTT. Translated: CASSQQGHTEAFF. The chain combines TRBV5-5 with TRBJ1-1, with a tentative D call TRBD1 (6 bases). The CDR3 totals 13 residues. Germline CDR1 reads SGHKS; CDR2 reads YYEKEE (reference sequence). V dropped 4 bases and J dropped 3 bases, with 10 bases sitting between them.